This T cell receptor beta chain emerged from a study of blood T cell repertoires in COVID-19. The overall study: Samples representing acute and convalescent COVID-19 were sourced from the United States, Italy and Spain. Sample material is recorded as cDNA or gDNA derived from T cells, B-cell-depleted T cells, or PBMCs.

In the authors' workflow: Using reference gene primer amplification, nucleated cell counts were estimated. Generated by immunoSEQ multiplex PCR, the TCRdb table keeps only in-frame clones and is missing some. V and J calls and clone size are as listed in that table; D and trimming were resolved from the DNA. Altogether about 170,000 clones are present, approximately 87% being singletons, with the ten largest covering 3.5% to 4.5%. The trim removed 5 bases at V and 4 bases at J, leaving 7 bases unmatched. This CDR3 has 14 residues. Per the germline V gene, CDR1 is LNHDA and CDR2 is SQIVND (reference sequence).

This receptor was taken from a man in his late teens or twenties with active or convalescent COVID-19. The rearrangement links TRBV19 to TRBJ1-2; 7 bases line up with TRBD1. Input material: peripheral blood. The DNA of the CDR3 is TGTGCCAGTAGTGCCCCGGAGGGGGCCTATGGCTACACCTTC. Amino acids: CASSAPEGAYGYTF. The full variable domain, completed using reference TRBV19 and TRBJ1-2, is DGGITQSPKYLFRKEGQNVTLSCEQNLNHDAMYWYRQDPGQGLRLIYYSQIVNDFQKGDIAEGYSVSREKKESFPLTVTSAQKNPTAFYLCASSAPEGAYGYTFGSGTRLTVV.